This T cell receptor beta chain was sequenced in a study of T cell changes during pregnancy in multiple sclerosis. Here immunoSEQ multiplex PCR was the method, and the copy in TCRdb shows in-frame clones only, minus some. In the table there are roughly 40,000 clones, around 80% of which are singletons. V shed 0 bases and J shed 2 bases, with 11 bases lying between them. Germline V CDR1 and CDR2: SGHVS, FQNEAQ. The CDR3 loop spans 16 amino acids. This sample comprised CD4+ T cells from peripheral blood mononuclear cells, obtained before pregnancy. The sequence derives from a female donor with multiple sclerosis, enrolled in a pregnancy study. The chain employs TRBV7-8 and TRBJ1-5, with D uncertain. The CDR3, as DNA: TGTGCCAGCAGCTTAGCGGGTATGAGGGGCAATCAGCCCCAGCATTTT. This codes for CASSLAGMRGNQPQHF. The full variable domain, in which reference TRBV7-8 and TRBJ1-5 provide the parts outside the CDR3, is GAGVSQSPRYKVAKRGQDVALRCDPISGHVSLFWYQQALGQGPEFLTYFQNEAQLDKSGLPSDRFFAERPEGSVSTLKIQRTQQEDSAVYLCASSLAGMRGNQPQHFGDGTRLSIL.